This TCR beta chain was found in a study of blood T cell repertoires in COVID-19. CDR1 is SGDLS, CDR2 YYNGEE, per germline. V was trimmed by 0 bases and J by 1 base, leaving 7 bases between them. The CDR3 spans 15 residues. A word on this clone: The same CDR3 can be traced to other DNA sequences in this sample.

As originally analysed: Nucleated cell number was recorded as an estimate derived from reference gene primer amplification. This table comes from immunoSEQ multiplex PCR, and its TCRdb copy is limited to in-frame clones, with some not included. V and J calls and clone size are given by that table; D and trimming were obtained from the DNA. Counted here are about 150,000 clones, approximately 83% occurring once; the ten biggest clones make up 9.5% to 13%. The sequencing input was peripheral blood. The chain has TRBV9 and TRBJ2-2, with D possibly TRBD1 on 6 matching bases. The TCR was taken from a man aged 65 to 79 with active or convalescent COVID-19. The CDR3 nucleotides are TGTGCCAGCAGCGTAGAGGGACAGAACACCGGGGAGCTGTTTTTT. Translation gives CASSVEGQNTGELFF.